A single sample is the source of the 24 T cell receptor beta chains below, sequenced in a study of T cell responses to AZD1222 COVID-19 vaccine. Method: immunoSEQ multiplex PCR; TCRdb's copy keeps in-frame clones and lacks some. The data hold about 160,000 clones, with about 90% observed a single time. Sequences were derived from peripheral blood, sampled on day 0 of MenACWY control vaccination. The receptor source for this set is an adult in good health.

The genes are TRBV12-3 or TRBV12-4 and TRBJ2-5; D is ambiguous. The CDR3 is 12 residues long. The V end lost 3 bases, the J end lost 6 bases, and 8 bases lay between the germline ends. The CDR3 DNA is TGTGCCAGCAGTTTTCAAGGGCAGACCCAGTACTTC. Protein sequence: CASSFQGQTQYF.

The genes are TRBV28 and TRBJ2-7; D not resolved. CDR1 is MDHEN and CDR2 is SYDVKM in the germline V gene. The CDR3 length is 13 residues. Trimming pared 3 bases from V and 1 base from J, leaving 7 bases between. The CDR3 nucleotides read TGTGCCAGCAGTTTGGGCACTTCCTACGAGCAGTACTTC. The encoded protein is CASSLGTSYEQYF.

The count of this clone is one. The chain has TRBV28 and TRBJ1-1; possible D gene TRBD1, 6 bases. The CDR3 totals 17 residues. Germline loops: CDR1 MDHEN, CDR2 SYDVKM. Trimming left V 6 bases short and J 4 bases short, with 24 bases between. The CDR3 here is CASSLARPGVGATEAFF. Written as DNA, the CDR3 is TGTGCCAGCAGCTTAGCCCGGCCAGGGGTCGGTGCCACTGAAGCTTTCTTT.

This clone was seen a single time. The V gene is TRBV7-2, the J gene TRBJ2-4; 9 nucleotides align to TRBD1. CDR3 length equals 14 residues. CDR1 and CDR2 (germline): SGHTA, FQGNSA. V shed 5 bases and J 9 bases; nucleotides not matched to a gene: 8. CDR3: CASSAIGQGPIQYF. The CDR3 bases are TGTGCCAGCAGCGCCATTGGACAGGGGCCCATTCAGTACTTC.

The chain joins TRBV9 to TRBJ1-6; D is perhaps TRBD1 (6 bases). CDR1 and CDR2 (germline): SGDLS, YYNGEE. The length of the CDR3 is 14 residues. The V and J ends lost 3 bases and 7 bases respectively, with 11 bases between them. For the CDR3, the DNA is TGTGCCAGCAGCGCAAGGGGACAAAATTCACCCCTCCACTTT. It yields the protein CASSARGQNSPLHF.

The chain uses TRBV3-1 (or the pseudogene TRBV3-2) and TRBJ1-2; 7 nucleotides match TRBD1. V lost 1 base and J lost 2; bases outside the gene matches: 7. The CDR3 is 16 amino acids. CDR1 is LGHDT and CDR2 is YNNKEL in the germline V gene (reference sequence). CDR3 amino acids: CASSQASRQGNYGYTF. The CDR3 DNA sequence: TGTGCCAGCAGCCAAGCTAGCCGACAGGGCAACTATGGCTACACCTTC.

The chain couples TRBV6-5 to TRBJ1-1; 7 bases are shared with TRBD1. The germline CDR1 and CDR2 sequences are MNHEY and SVGAGI. Trimming at V came to 10 bases and at J to 3 bases, leaving 8 bases not matched to a gene. This CDR3 region has 13 residues. The CDR3 here is CATLGQVDTEAFF. CDR3 in DNA: TGTGCCACCTTAGGACAGGTGGACACTGAAGCTTTCTTT.

The genes are TRBV6-5 and TRBJ1-2; D gene unclear. The germline V gene encodes CDR1 MNHEY and CDR2 SVGAGI. V dropped 4 bases and J dropped 9 bases, with 12 bases sitting between them. The CDR3 has 12 amino acids. In DNA form, the CDR3 reads TGTGCCAGCAGTTCGCCCTCCGGCAGCTACACCTTC. This codes for CASSSPSGSYTF.

V usage is TRBV3-1 (or the pseudogene TRBV3-2) and J usage is TRBJ2-3; possibly TRBD2 for D (6 bases). Germline CDR1 LGHDT, CDR2 YNNKEL (reference sequence). The CDR3 loop spans 16 amino acids. V gave up 5 bases and J gave up 3 bases, with 18 bases separating them. The CDR3 DNA sequence: TGTGCCAGCAGCTCTACAAGCGGGTGGGCGACAGATACGCAGTATTTT. It specifies CASSSTSGWATDTQYF.

The chain couples TRBV9 to TRBJ2-3; D may match TRBD1 or TRBD2 (5 bases each). Germline V gene data show CDR1 as SGDLS and CDR2 as YYNGEE. The V end lost 3 bases, the J end lost 4 bases, and 18 bases lay between the germline ends. This CDR3 contains 16 residues. In nucleotides, the CDR3 is TGTGCCAGCAGCGCGGACGGGGCCTTGGGGTCAGATACGCAGTATTTT. It translates to CASSADGALGSDTQYF.

The table lists this clone with a count of one. The chain carries TRBV11-3 and TRBJ1-2, with 9 bases identical to TRBD1. Germline V gene data show CDR1 as SGHNT and CDR2 as YENEEA. The CDR3 loop spans 13 amino acids. J gave up 8 bases and V 4 bases, and 5 bases lay outside the gene matches. The CDR3 here is CASSSGTGSGYTF. CDR3 nucleotides: TGTGCCAGCAGCTCCGGGACAGGGTCCGGCTACACCTTC.

The chain uses TRBV11-2 and TRBJ1-5, with D uncertain. There are 14 residues in the CDR3. The V gene lost 3 bases and the J gene lost 1 base, with 7 bases spanning the gap. Germline assignment: CDR1 SGHAT and CDR2 FQNNGV. Here the CDR3 DNA reads TGTGCCAGCAGCTTTGGGCAAAGCAATCAGCCCCAGCATTTT. Its protein product is CASSFGQSNQPQHF. The variable domain in full, with the rest retrieved from reference TRBV11-2 and TRBJ1-5, is EAGVAQSPRYKIIEKRQSVAFWCNPISGHATLYWYQQILGQGPKLLIQFQNNGVVDDSQLPKDRFSAERLKGVDSTLKIQPAKLEDSAVYLCASSFGQSNQPQHFGDGTRLSIL.

V is TRBV3-1 (or the pseudogene TRBV3-2) and J is TRBJ1-3, with D unclear. Germline lookup yields CDR1 LGHDT and CDR2 YNNKEL (reference sequence). Between the trimmed V and J ends, which lost 0 bases and 7 bases, there was a span of 13 bases. The length of the CDR3 is 15 residues. The CDR3 nucleotides read TGTGCCAGCAGCCAAGATTGGGGTTTCGGGAACACCATATATTTT. Protein sequence: CASSQDWGFGNTIYF.

This chain uses TRBV28 with TRBJ2-7; TRBD2 matches 8 bases. Germline-derived CDR1 and CDR2 are MDHEN and SYDVKM. The CDR3 is 15 amino acids. The trim removed 2 bases at V and 4 bases at J, leaving 7 bases unmatched. The CDR3 spells CASSLIREGRYEQYF. DNA of the CDR3: TGTGCCAGCAGTTTAATACGGGAGGGCCGGTACGAGCAGTACTTC. Drawing the rest from reference TRBV28 and TRBJ2-7, the complete variable domain is DVKVTQSSRYLVKRTGEKVFLECVQDMDHENMFWYRQDPGLGLRLIYFSYDVKMKEKGDIPEGYSVSREKKERFSLILESASTNQTSMYLCASSLIREGRYEQYFGPGTRLTVT.

This chain uses TRBV28 with TRBJ2-7; 12 bases agree with TRBD2. The length of the CDR3 is 16 residues. V gave up 1 base and J gave up 5 bases; unmatched junction bases: 6. Germline lookup yields CDR1 MDHEN and CDR2 SYDVKM. The CDR3 spells CASSLSVLAGGNEQYF. The CDR3 DNA is TGTGCCAGCAGTTTATCAGTGCTAGCGGGGGGGAACGAGCAGTACTTC.

This chain uses TRBV30 with TRBJ1-2; no firm D call. V was clipped by 4 bases and J by 5 bases, with 11 bases between them. There are 12 residues in the CDR3. Germline CDR1 reads GTSNPN; CDR2 reads SVGIG (reference sequence). DNA of the CDR3: TGTGCCTGGATAAGTAGAAGGTATGGCTACACCTTC. Its translation: CAWISRRYGYTF.

The chain employs TRBV10-1 and TRBJ2-7; 9 positions match TRBD1. The CDR3 sequence is 14 residues long. Germline V gene sequence: CDR1 WNHNN, CDR2 SYGVQD (reference sequence). Trimming removed 8 bases from V and 5 bases from J; junction bases left unmatched: 10. CDR3 DNA sequence: TGCGCCAGCGCCCGTGGGGGACAGGGCCACGAGCAGTACTTC. Protein: CASARGGQGHEQYF.

The chain combines TRBV6-5 with TRBJ2-1, with 8 bases aligning to TRBD2. The CDR3 runs to 14 residues. Trimming cost V 6 bases and J 9 bases; bases outside gene matches: 10. Per germline, CDR1 MNHEY and CDR2 SVGAGI. The CDR3 protein is CASRYDSGITEQFF. The CDR3 region has the DNA TGTGCCAGCAGATATGATAGCGGGATTACTGAGCAGTTCTTC.

The J gene is TRBJ1-4, the V gene TRBV18, with 7 nucleotides matching TRBD1. Germline V lookup: CDR1 KGHSH, CDR2 LQKENI. Losses at the gene ends were 2 bases for V and 7 bases for J; bases not matched to a gene: 4. CDR3 length equals 14 residues. This chain's CDR3 is CASSPEGAGEKLFF. For the CDR3, the DNA is TGTGCCAGCTCACCAGAGGGGGCAGGTGAAAAACTGTTTTTT.

The J gene is TRBJ2-2, the V gene TRBV3-1 (or the pseudogene TRBV3-2), with D tentatively TRBD1 or TRBD2 (7 bases each). Trimming removed 4 bases at V and 6 bases at J, with 15 bases between. CDR3 size: 15 residues. Germline values: CDR1 LGHDT, CDR2 YNNKEL (reference sequence). The CDR3 loop reads CASSLLQGRAGELFF. In DNA form, the CDR3 reads TGTGCCAGCAGCCTATTACAGGGGAGGGCCGGGGAGCTGTTTTTT.

The chain uses TRBV14 and TRBJ2-7; 8 bases agree with TRBD1. V shed 1 base, J shed 1 base, and the junction held 3 bases outside the gene matches. The CDR3 runs to 15 residues. Germline lookup yields CDR1 SGHDN and CDR2 FVKESK. As DNA, the CDR3 is TGTGCCAGCAGCCAAGCAGACAGGGGATCCTACGAGCAGTACTTC. Its protein is CASSQADRGSYEQYF. The full variable domain, in which reference TRBV14 and TRBJ2-7 provide the parts outside the CDR3, is EAGVTQFPSHSVIEKGQTVTLRCDPISGHDNLYWYRRVMGKEIKFLLHFVKESKQDESGMPNNRFLAERTGGTYSTLKVQPAELEDSGVYFCASSQADRGSYEQYFGPGTRLTVT.

CDR3 nucleotides: TGTGCCAGCAGCGCCCAGATGGGGCATGATTCACCCCTCCACTTT. This sequence encodes CASSAQMGHDSPLHF. The chain joins TRBV9 to TRBJ1-6, with a tentative D call TRBD1 (5 bases). The germline CDR1 and CDR2 sequences are SGDLS and YYNGEE. The CDR3 is made up of 15 amino acids. Trimming took off 3 bases at V and 8 bases at J, with 15 bases between the two ends.

Comment on this clone: One end of the junction does not line up with germline, which may come from a read error. This chain connects TRBV5-4 to TRBJ1-2; D may be TRBD1 (6 bases). Germline lookup yields CDR1 SGHNT and CDR2 YYREEE (reference sequence). The CDR3 contains 15 residues. CDR3: CASRLGQLGDYGYTF. The CDR3 DNA sequence: TGTGCCAGCAGATTGGGACAACTGGGGGACTATGGCTACACCTTC.

This clone was seen just once. This chain links TRBV27 with TRBJ2-1; 12 bases are shared with TRBD2. The V and J ends lost 2 bases and 0 bases, in that order; junction bases with no gene match: 11. CDR3 size: 20 residues. From germline, CDR1 is MNHEY and CDR2 SMNVEV (reference sequence). This chain's CDR3 is CASSLENTSGRRRSYNEQFF. The CDR3 DNA follows: TGTGCCAGCAGTTTAGAGAATACTAGCGGGAGGCGACGCTCCTACAATGAGCAGTTCTTC.